The 25 T cell receptor beta chains in this list originate from one sample, sequenced in a study of cytomegalovirus exposure and HLA in healthy donors. Produced via immunoSEQ multiplex PCR; TCRdb's table is partial and in-frame only. The sample comprises some 120,000 clones, about 96% of which are singletons, and 1.5% to 2% rests with the top ten. The material sequenced was PBMCs. These receptors were collected from a man between 18 and 29 years old in good health and CMV-seronegative.

This sequence joins TRBV5-4 and TRBJ2-5, with D unresolved. There are 11 residues in the CDR3. Trimming took off 6 bases at V and 0 bases at J, with 3 bases between the two ends. Germline loops: CDR1 SGHNT, CDR2 YYREEE (reference sequence). In nucleotides, the CDR3 is TGTGCCAGCACCTACCAAGAGACCCAGTACTTC. Its translation: CASTYQETQYF.

In its sample, this clone was seen once. The chain is built from TRBV19 and TRBJ2-3, with 7 bases matching TRBD1. Germline V gives CDR1 LNHDA, CDR2 SQIVND (reference sequence). Trimming removed 9 bases from V and 6 bases from J; junction bases left unmatched: 12. The CDR3 extends over 14 amino acids. CDR3 coding DNA: TGTGCCAGCCAAGGGGGCCAAGGCTGGGATACGCAGTATTTT. Translated: CASQGGQGWDTQYF.

The chain joins TRBV28 to TRBJ2-1; the D gene is possibly TRBD1 (5 bases). Germline V gives CDR1 MDHEN, CDR2 SYDVKM. Trimming cost V 6 bases and J 8 bases, with 17 bases left between them. The CDR3 length is 14 residues. The CDR3 spells CASSPTVEGDEQFF. Written as DNA, the CDR3 is TGTGCCAGCAGCCCGACCGTCGAAGGGGATGAGCAGTTCTTC.

The rearrangement uses TRBV27 and TRBJ2-5; possibly TRBD2 for D (6 bases). The CDR3 loop spans 15 amino acids. The germline V and J ends were trimmed by 0 bases and 2 bases, with 10 bases remaining between them. Per the germline V gene, CDR1 is MNHEY and CDR2 is SMNVEV (reference sequence). CDR3 nucleotide sequence: TGTGCCAGCAGTTTATCGGCCGGAGGGCAAGAGACCCAGTACTTC. Its translation is CASSLSAGGQETQYF.

The V gene is TRBV7-9, the J gene TRBJ2-1; D perhaps matches TRBD2 (6 bases). V was clipped by 2 bases and J by 5 bases, with 16 bases between them. The CDR3 extends over 16 amino acids. From germline, CDR1 is SEHNR and CDR2 FQNEAQ (reference sequence). For the CDR3, the DNA is TGTGCCAGCAGCTTAATCCGGAGGGCCGACCACAATGAGCAGTTCTTC. This encodes CASSLIRRADHNEQFF.

The chain recombines TRBV7-6 with TRBJ2-7; possible D gene TRBD2, 5 bases. V dropped 3 bases and J dropped 5 bases, with 14 bases sitting between them. The CDR3 has 14 residues. In germline, CDR1 is SGHVS, CDR2 FNYEAQ. The CDR3 nucleotides read TGTGCCAGCAGCTTGAGCGGTCGCCGGGACGAGCAGTACTTC. This gives the protein CASSLSGRRDEQYF.

The rearrangement links TRBV4-2 to TRBJ1-2, with 8 positions matching TRBD1. This CDR3 comprises 15 residues. The germline V gene encodes CDR1 LGHNA and CDR2 YNFKEQ. Trimming took 0 bases from V and 4 from J; bases not matched to a gene: 4. The DNA for the CDR3 is TGTGCCAGCAGCCAAGAACGAGACAGGGGCTATGGCTACACCTTC. Translated: CASSQERDRGYGYTF.

The chain recombines TRBV14 with TRBJ2-3; 7 bases are a match to TRBD2. The CDR3 has 19 amino acids. Germline trimming cut 0 bases from V and 0 bases from J; bases unmatched to any gene: 12. The germline CDR1 and CDR2 sequences are SGHDN and FVKESK. Here the CDR3 DNA reads TGTGCCAGCAGCCAAGAATCTTGGCTAGCGGACCCTAGCACAGATACGCAGTATTTT. It encodes CASSQESWLADPSTDTQYF.

The V gene is TRBV9, the J gene TRBJ2-3; no clear D gene. The ends were cut back, 0 bases at V and 3 bases at J, with 8 bases in the middle. This CDR3 region has 14 residues. CDR1 SGDLS and CDR2 YYNGEE come from the germline V gene. CDR3: CASSVASSTDTQYF. CDR3 nucleotides: TGTGCCAGCAGCGTAGCCAGTTCGACAGATACGCAGTATTTT.

The sample holds one count of this clone. This chain links TRBV10-1 with TRBJ1-1; 7 bases align to TRBD1. Trimming removed 6 bases from V and 2 bases from J; junction bases left unmatched: 9. Per the germline V gene, CDR1 is WNHNN and CDR2 is SYGVQD (reference sequence). CDR3 length equals 15 residues. This CDR3 reads CASRGDRLLNTEAFF. DNA of the CDR3: TGCGCCAGCAGGGGGGACAGACTTTTAAACACTGAAGCTTTCTTT.

The genes are TRBV19 and TRBJ2-7; D may be TRBD2 (5 bases). The ends were cut back, 4 bases at V and 5 bases at J, with 12 bases in the middle. CDR3 length equals 13 residues. Germline values: CDR1 LNHDA, CDR2 SQIVND (reference sequence). CDR3: CASSNAVGDEQYF. DNA for the CDR3: TGTGCCAGTAGTAACGCTGTCGGGGACGAGCAGTACTTC.

The chain joins TRBV7-9 to TRBJ2-7; 10 bases are shared with TRBD1. There are 15 residues in the CDR3. The germline gives CDR1 SEHNR, CDR2 FQNEAQ (reference sequence). V dropped 0 bases and J dropped 4; count of bases not matched to a gene: 3. CDR3 DNA sequence: TGTGCCAGCAGCTTAGCGGGACAGGGGAGGTACGAGCAGTACTTC. Translated, it gives CASSLAGQGRYEQYF.

V is TRBV14 and J is TRBJ2-7; maybe TRBD2 (5 bases). The CDR3 contains 14 residues. Germline V CDR1 and CDR2: SGHDN, FVKESK. Trimming pared 2 bases from V and 7 bases from J, leaving 15 bases between. As DNA, the CDR3 is TGTGCCAGCAGCCAAAGTAGAGGGTTTCGGGAGCAGTACTTC. This sequence encodes CASSQSRGFREQYF.

With respect to this clone: Sequence at one end of the junction differs from germline and may be a read error. The V call is TRBV28, the J call TRBJ2-7, with TRBD1 as a possible D gene (8 bases). CDR1 MDHEN and CDR2 SYDVKM come from the germline V gene. This CDR3 comprises 14 residues. Here the CDR3 reads CASSLSPKQGGKSF. CDR3 nucleotides: TGTGCCAGCAGTTTGTCCCCCAAACAGGGGGGGAAGTCCTTC.

The chain is built from TRBV29-1 and TRBJ1-1, with 9 bases lining up with TRBD1. The CDR3 runs 16 residues. Trimming cost V 3 bases and J 5 bases; bases outside gene matches: 13. Germline CDR1 and CDR2: SQVTM and ANQGSEA. CDR3 in amino acids: CSVDPRRPQGATEAFF. In DNA form, the CDR3 reads TGCAGCGTTGATCCCCGAAGACCACAGGGGGCGACTGAAGCTTTCTTT.

The rearrangement joins TRBV27 to TRBJ2-1; maybe TRBD2 (7 bases). The CDR3 has 13 residues. V shed 5 bases and J shed 4 bases, with 9 bases lying between them. Germline loops: CDR1 MNHEY, CDR2 SMNVEV (reference sequence). The CDR3 is CASSGGAYNEQFF. In DNA, the CDR3 is TGTGCCAGCAGTGGGGGGGCGTACAATGAGCAGTTCTTC.

V gene TRBV6-4 combines with J gene TRBJ1-2; D gene uncertain. Deletions cut 2 bases from V and 4 bases from J, with 5 bases between. CDR1 MRHNA and CDR2 SNTAGT come from the germline V gene. The CDR3 is 12 amino acids. The CDR3 spells CASSDPGYGYTF. The CDR3 DNA sequence: TGTGCCAGCAGTGACCCAGGCTATGGCTACACCTTC.

The rearrangement joins TRBV7-7 to TRBJ2-5; TRBD2 is a possible D gene (5 bases). V lost 0 bases, J lost 5 bases, and 10 bases lay in between. Germline V lookup: CDR1 SSHAT, CDR2 FNYEAQ (reference sequence). The CDR3 runs to 14 residues. CDR3 region: CASSLAWERETQYF. In nucleotides, the CDR3 is TGTGCCAGCAGCTTAGCGTGGGAGCGGGAGACCCAGTACTTC. Supplemented by reference TRBV7-7 and TRBJ2-5, the full variable domain reads GAGVSQSPRYKVTKRGQDVTLRCDPISSHATLYWYQQALGQGPEFLTYFNYEAQPDKSGLPSDRFSAERPEGSISTLTIQRTEQRDSAMYRCASSLAWERETQYFGPGTRLLVL.

In this sample, this clone turned up once. The chain carries TRBV9 and TRBJ2-1; 15 bases agree with TRBD2. Germline CDR1 SGDLS, CDR2 YYNGEE. V lost 4 bases and J lost 4; bases outside the gene matches: 12. CDR3 length equals 19 residues. CDR3: CASSSRPGLAGGWYNEQFF. In DNA form, the CDR3 reads TGTGCCAGCAGCTCTCGACCGGGACTAGCGGGAGGTTGGTACAATGAGCAGTTCTTC.

The J gene is TRBJ2-6, the V gene TRBV4-3, with a weak D call TRBD1 (6 bases). Germline loops: CDR1 LGHNA, CDR2 YSLEER. V lost 4 bases and J 0 bases, leaving 13 bases between the germline ends. The CDR3 spans 17 residues. The CDR3 region has the DNA TGCGCCAGCAGCCCCTCCCCGGACAGCTCTGGGGCCAACGTCCTGACTTTC. The encoded protein is CASSPSPDSSGANVLTF.

This chain connects TRBV30 to TRBJ2-3; 8 positions match TRBD1. The CDR3 loop spans 12 amino acids. The trim removed 0 bases at V and 10 bases at J, leaving 3 bases unmatched. The germline V gene encodes CDR1 GTSNPN and CDR2 SVGIG (reference sequence). CDR3 sequence: CAWSVQGGAQYF. The CDR3, as DNA: TGTGCCTGGAGTGTACAGGGGGGTGCGCAGTATTTT.

This clone has a single count. This chain connects TRBV29-1 to TRBJ1-5; D is possibly TRBD1 (6 bases). Germline values: CDR1 SQVTM, CDR2 ANQGSEA. The CDR3 sequence is 13 residues long. The V gene lost 4 bases and the J gene lost 6 bases, with 13 bases spanning the gap. The DNA of the CDR3 is TGCAGCGTTGTAGGGGGGGACGGTCAGCCCCAGCATTTT. Translating it yields CSVVGGDGQPQHF.

This chain links TRBV7-9 with TRBJ1-2, with TRBD1 identical over 9 bases. Looked up from germline, CDR1 is SEHNR and CDR2 is FQNEAQ (reference sequence). This CDR3 has 11 amino acids. V gave up 8 bases and J gave up 9 bases; unmatched junction bases: 4. The CDR3 coding sequence is TGTGCCAGCTTCGGACAGGGGAGCTACACCTTC. The encoded protein is CASFGQGSYTF. Full variable domain (rest looked up from reference TRBV7-9 and TRBJ1-2): DTGVSQNPRHKITKRGQNVTFRCDPISEHNRLYWYRQTLGQGPEFLTYFQNEAQLEKSRLLSDRFSAERPKGSFSTLEIQRTEQGDSAMYLCASFGQGSYTFGSGTRLTVV.

V usage is TRBV13 and J usage is TRBJ2-4, with D possibly TRBD1 on 6 matching bases. There are 13 residues in the CDR3. Trimming pared 5 bases from V and 7 bases from J, leaving 12 bases between. CDR1 PRHDT and CDR2 FYEKMQ come from the germline V gene (reference sequence). The CDR3 reads CASSGGRGNIQYF. CDR3 DNA sequence: TGTGCCAGCAGCGGGGGCAGGGGTAACATTCAGTACTTC.

This chain links TRBV2 with TRBJ1-5; D is ambiguous. CDR1 is SNHLY, CDR2 FYNNEI, per germline. V shed 3 bases and J shed 4 bases, with 7 bases lying between them. This CDR3 has 13 amino acids. Here the CDR3 reads CASSEERNQPQHF. The CDR3 DNA follows: TGTGCCAGCAGTGAGGAGAGAAATCAGCCCCAGCATTTT.